This TCR beta chain is from a study of shared clonotypes between healthy human individuals. Germline CDR1 ENHRY, CDR2 SYGVKD. The CDR3 runs 13 residues. CD45RO-negative cells were positively selected for CCR7, leaving out terminally differentiated effector memory CD45RA+ cells. The protocol was immunoSEQ multiplex PCR, while the TCRdb copy is restricted to in-frame clones and leaves out a portion. The sample has about 650,000 clones, nearly 97% seen once. The chain has TRBV10-3 and TRBJ2-5; D gene unclear. Matching the DNA end better, TRBJ2-7 makes the J call doubtful. The receptor was isolated from a woman under 40 in good health. The sequenced sample consisted of naive CD8+ T cells sorted from blood. The CDR3 DNA is TGTGCCATCAGTGACGCGGCCCACTACGAGCAGTACTTC. Translated, it gives CAISDAAHYEQYF.